This T cell receptor beta chain was sequenced during a study of siplizumab effects on memory and regulatory T cells. General study points: Sequences below about 10^-5 frequency were poorly captured, limiting mapping of alloreactive clones. Tregs proliferating in siplizumab cultures lacked confirmation of their suppressive function. The study found that siplizumab significantly reduced alloreactive sequences traceable to unstimulated CD4+ memory cells. With siplizumab, mappable alloreactive CD4+ clones averaged around 70% Treg-derived, versus approximately 29% in controls.

The length of the CDR3 is 15 residues. V lost 6 bases to trimming and J lost 4 bases; unmatched junction nucleotides: 9. The germline V gene encodes CDR1 SNHLY and CDR2 FYNNEI. TCRdb's table, derived via immunoSEQ multiplex PCR, lists solely in-frame clones and lacks some. The sample holds some 100,000 clones, 75% to 95% seen once. Worth noting for this clone: Antigen specificity is unknown.

This clonotype originated in a human donor in good health. Some clones in this sample may be carry-over from other donors' samples. The sequenced material came from CD4+ T cells sorted from blood. This chain joins TRBV2 and TRBJ1-5; 7 nucleotides align to TRBD1. CDR3: CASRDQTGINQPQHF. The CDR3 DNA follows: TGTGCCAGCAGAGACCAGACAGGGATAAATCAGCCCCAGCATTTT. The full variable domain, completed using reference TRBV2 and TRBJ1-5, is EPEVTQTPSHQVTQMGQEVILRCVPISNHLYFYWYRQILGQKVEFLVSFYNNEISEKSEIFDDQFSVERPDGSNFTLKIRSTKLEDSAMYFCASRDQTGINQPQHFGDGTRLSIL.